The entry below describes one TCR beta chain. The V gene end was trimmed by 5 bases and the J gene end by 9 bases; junction bases not matched to a gene: 6. CDR3 length: 13 residues. Germline V gives CDR1 MNHEY, CDR2 SMNVEV (reference sequence). These data come from a study of blood T cell repertoires in COVID-19. Looking at the study overall: T cells, B-cell-depleted T cells, or PBMCs supplied cDNA or gDNA.

TCRdb's copy holds only in-frame clones and misses some; the assay was immunoSEQ multiplex PCR. The data show about 120,000 clones, around 86% seen once. The chain joins TRBV27 to TRBJ2-1; 8 bases map to TRBD1. The clonotype originates from an elderly man with acute or convalescent COVID-19. Sample: peripheral blood. CDR3 in amino acids: CASSIGQGGEQFF. The CDR3, as DNA: TGTGCCAGCAGTATTGGACAGGGCGGTGAGCAGTTCTTC.